The 29 T cell receptor beta chains below come from one sample, sequenced in a study of monozygotic twins with inflammatory bowel disease. TCRdb reprocessed the 5' RACE reads, keeping one entry per CDR3 protein, no DNA. This sample's table has approximately 380,000 distinct CDR3 sequences. The specimen was blood. The receptors here all came from a human donor with ulcerative colitis or Crohn's disease, or a healthy co-twin of an affected twin (not recorded which).

The chain employs TRBV20-1 and TRBJ2-2; TCRdb proposes TRBD2, but this gene call is untestable without DNA. Per germline, CDR1 DFQATT and CDR2 SNEGSKA (reference sequence). The CDR3 extends over 15 amino acids. CDR3: CSANSPRANTGELFF.

This chain links TRBV2 with TRBJ2-7; the D call from TCRdb, TRBD1, cannot be confirmed without DNA. The CDR3 sequence is 16 residues long. Germline CDR1 and CDR2: SNHLY and FYNNEI. The CDR3: CASSPPPRLNSYEQYF.

This chain joins TRBV15 and TRBJ2-6; with no DNA, the TCRdb D assignment of TRBD2 cannot be verified. Per the germline V gene, CDR1 is LNHNV and CDR2 is YYDKDF (reference sequence). The CDR3 extends over 16 amino acids. CDR3 residues: CATTRDTNSGANVLTF.

The chain couples TRBV4-1 to TRBJ1-5. From germline, CDR1 is MGHRA and CDR2 YSYEKL. The CDR3 covers 17 residues. Here the CDR3 reads CASSHPVGKRENQPQHF.

The chain combines TRBV20-1 with TRBJ2-7; TCRdb's D call, TRBD1, is unchecked because there is no DNA. The length of the CDR3 is 12 residues. Germline V gene lookup returns CDR1 DFQATT and CDR2 SNEGSKA (reference sequence). This CDR3 reads CSARPGYNEQYF.

The gene calls are TRBV5-1 and TRBJ2-3; TCRdb gives TRBD1 as the D gene, but with no DNA this cannot be confirmed. Germline V CDR1 and CDR2: SGHRS, YFSETQ. The CDR3 has 15 residues. The CDR3 sequence is CASSTGQGVEDTQYF.

The chain employs TRBV15 and TRBJ1-1; TCRdb calls TRBD1, which cannot be checked without DNA. The CDR3 has 14 amino acids. Germline CDR1 LNHNV, CDR2 YYDKDF (reference sequence). The chain's CDR3 is CATSRDRGVPEAFF.

This chain uses TRBV7-6 with TRBJ2-2; the D call of TRBD1 rests on TCRdb alone, since no DNA is present to check it. CDR1 is SGHVS, CDR2 FNYEAQ, per germline. CDR3 length: 18 amino acids. The CDR3: CASSLTLGQGQNTGELFF.

This chain joins TRBV5-1 and TRBJ1-2. The CDR3 sequence is 15 residues long. Germline CDR1 is SGHRS and CDR2 is YFSETQ. This CDR3 reads CASSLDEGSTYGYTF.

The genes are TRBV24-1 and TRBJ2-7; TCRdb names TRBD1, which stays unverified in the absence of DNA. There are 12 residues in the CDR3. Germline V gives CDR1 KGHDR, CDR2 SFDVKD. CDR3: CATSAKGDEQYF.

This sequence joins TRBV19 and TRBJ2-5; TCRdb returns TRBD2, unconfirmable since there is no DNA. The CDR3 covers 14 residues. CDR1 is LNHDA and CDR2 is SQIVND in the germline V gene (reference sequence). Here the CDR3 reads CASSPRDGRETQYF.

V and J are TRBV6-2 or TRBV6-3 and TRBJ2-7. The CDR3 spans 14 residues. Germline-derived CDR1 and CDR2 are MNHEY and SVGEGT. CDR3 residues: CASSYPRQLYEQYF.

The rearrangement uses TRBV4-1 and TRBJ2-1. The CDR3 covers 13 residues. Germline-derived CDR1 and CDR2 are MGHRA and YSYEKL. CDR3 region: CASSQDSENEQFF.

The V and J genes are TRBV2 and TRBJ2-1; TCRdb indicates TRBD2, and absent DNA this call remains unverified. The CDR3 length is 16 residues. CDR1 is SNHLY, CDR2 FYNNEI, per germline. CDR3 region: CASSETRQSSYNEQFF.

The rearrangement links TRBV6-5 to TRBJ1-2; no DNA is available, so the TRBD1 call from TCRdb remains unchecked. Germline V gives CDR1 MNHEY, CDR2 SVGAGI. This CDR3 is 12 amino acids long. This chain's CDR3 is CASSEQGWGYTF.

The CDR3: CSAGVGNYGYTF. This sequence joins TRBV29-1 and TRBJ1-2. This CDR3 region has 12 residues. Per the germline V gene, CDR1 is SQVTM and CDR2 is ANQGSEA.

This chain links TRBV7-2 with TRBJ1-1. Germline CDR1 SGHTA, CDR2 FQGNSA. The CDR3 runs to 15 residues. This chain's CDR3 is CASSLISTMNTEAFF.

This chain links TRBV12-3 or TRBV12-4 with TRBJ2-5; checking the TCRdb D call of TRBD1 is not possible without DNA. The CDR3 has 13 amino acids. The CDR3 protein is CASSLSGAETQYF.

V gene TRBV7-3 combines with J gene TRBJ2-1; TCRdb calls TRBD2, which cannot be checked without DNA. Per the germline V gene, CDR1 is SGHTA and CDR2 is FQGTGA. The CDR3 totals 15 residues. The CDR3 here is CASSNLAGEGNEQFF.

V gene TRBV5-4 combines with J gene TRBJ2-1; TCRdb's D gene call, TRBD2, goes unchecked for lack of DNA. This CDR3 has 15 amino acids. The germline gives CDR1 SGHNT, CDR2 YYREEE (reference sequence). The CDR3 here is CASSLGLAGWAEQFF.

CDR3 loop: CASSLGDRGNEQFF. The chain has TRBV5-6 and TRBJ2-1; TCRdb reports TRBD1, a call that lacks DNA to check it against. The germline gives CDR1 SGHDT, CDR2 YYEEEE. The CDR3 consists of 14 residues.

The genes are TRBV5-1 and TRBJ2-3; TCRdb indicates TRBD1, and absent DNA this call remains unverified. The CDR3 consists of 15 residues. The germline gives CDR1 SGHRS, CDR2 YFSETQ. This chain's CDR3 is CASSPGSGETDTQYF.

The chain's CDR3 is CASSYPVAAFF. The rearrangement links TRBV6-2 or TRBV6-3 to TRBJ1-1. The germline V gene encodes CDR1 MNHEY and CDR2 SVGEGT. CDR3 length: 11 amino acids.

This chain uses TRBV20-1 with TRBJ2-5; with no DNA, the TCRdb D assignment of TRBD1 cannot be verified. CDR3 size: 13 residues. Looked up from germline, CDR1 is DFQATT and CDR2 is SNEGSKA (reference sequence). The CDR3 is CSKQGARGKTQYF.

CDR3: CASGFQGADTGELFF. The rearrangement joins TRBV5-1 to TRBJ2-2; as DNA is missing, the TRBD1 call by TCRdb cannot be tested. The CDR3 runs to 15 residues. Per germline, CDR1 SGHRS and CDR2 YFSETQ.

The CDR3 loop is CSASSNSYEQYF. The rearrangement uses TRBV20-1 and TRBJ2-7. CDR3 length: 12 residues. Germline CDR1 is DFQATT and CDR2 is SNEGSKA (reference sequence).

The chain uses TRBV7-3 and TRBJ2-1; TCRdb reports TRBD1, a call that lacks DNA to check it against. The CDR3 sequence is 13 residues long. CDR1 SGHTA and CDR2 FQGTGA come from the germline V gene. CDR3 residues: CASSLAGTDEQFF.

This chain uses TRBV24-1 with TRBJ2-1; lacking DNA, the TRBD2 call made by TCRdb goes unchecked. The CDR3 runs 16 residues. Germline CDR1 and CDR2: KGHDR and SFDVKD. This CDR3 is CATSDASGGTNNEQFF.

CDR3 sequence reads: CATTTAGPNEKLFF. The chain has TRBV24-1 and TRBJ1-4. This CDR3 is 14 amino acids long. The germline V gene has CDR1 KGHDR and CDR2 SFDVKD.